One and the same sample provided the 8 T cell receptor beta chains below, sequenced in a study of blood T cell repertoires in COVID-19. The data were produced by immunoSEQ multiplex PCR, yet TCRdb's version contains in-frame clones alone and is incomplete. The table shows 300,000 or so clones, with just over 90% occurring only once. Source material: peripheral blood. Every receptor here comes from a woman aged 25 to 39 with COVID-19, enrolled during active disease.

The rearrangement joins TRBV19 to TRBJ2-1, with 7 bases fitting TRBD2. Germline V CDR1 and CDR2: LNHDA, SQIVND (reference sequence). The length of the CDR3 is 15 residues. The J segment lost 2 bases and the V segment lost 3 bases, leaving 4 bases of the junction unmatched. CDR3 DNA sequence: TGTGCCAGTAGTATTAGGGGAGGGACCTACAATGAGCAGTTCTTC. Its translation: CASSIRGGTYNEQFF.

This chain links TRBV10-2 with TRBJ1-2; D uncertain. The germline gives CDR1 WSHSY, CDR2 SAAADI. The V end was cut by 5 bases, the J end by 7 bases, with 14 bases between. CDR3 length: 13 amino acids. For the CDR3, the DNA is TGCGCCAGCAGTCCCTCAACGCTCGGTGGCTACACCTTC. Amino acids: CASSPSTLGGYTF.

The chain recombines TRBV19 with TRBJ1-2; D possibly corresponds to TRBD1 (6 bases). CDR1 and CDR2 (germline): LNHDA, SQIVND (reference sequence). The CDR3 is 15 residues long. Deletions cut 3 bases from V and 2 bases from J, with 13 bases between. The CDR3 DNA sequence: TGTGCCAGTAGTATGCCATCAGGGGCGAACTATGGCTACACCTTC. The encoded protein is CASSMPSGANYGYTF.

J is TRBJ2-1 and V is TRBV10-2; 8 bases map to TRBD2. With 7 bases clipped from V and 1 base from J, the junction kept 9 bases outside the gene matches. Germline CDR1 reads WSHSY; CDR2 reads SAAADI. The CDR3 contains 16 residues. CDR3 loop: CASTLGPGGSYNEQFF. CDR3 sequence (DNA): TGCGCCAGCACCCTGGGCCCGGGGGGGTCCTACAATGAGCAGTTCTTC.

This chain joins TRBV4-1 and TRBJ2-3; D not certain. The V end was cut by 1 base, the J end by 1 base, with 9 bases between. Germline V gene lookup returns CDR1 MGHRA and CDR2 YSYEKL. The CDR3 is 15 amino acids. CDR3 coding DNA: TGCGCCAGCAGCCAAGCTGCCGCGGGCACAGATACGCAGTATTTT. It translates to CASSQAAAGTDTQYF.

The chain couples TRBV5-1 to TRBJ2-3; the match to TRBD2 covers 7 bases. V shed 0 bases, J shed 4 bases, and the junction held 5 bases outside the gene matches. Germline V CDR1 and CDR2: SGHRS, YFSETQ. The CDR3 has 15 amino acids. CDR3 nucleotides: TGCGCCAGCAGCTTGGACGCGGGAGTCCCAGATACGCAGTATTTT. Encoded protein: CASSLDAGVPDTQYF.

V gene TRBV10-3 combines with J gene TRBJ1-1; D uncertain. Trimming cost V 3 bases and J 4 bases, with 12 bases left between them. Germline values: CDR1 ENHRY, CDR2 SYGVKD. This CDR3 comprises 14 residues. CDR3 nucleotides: TGTGCCATCAGTGAAGAGGGAGAGGTCACTGAAGCTTTCTTT. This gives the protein CAISEEGEVTEAFF.

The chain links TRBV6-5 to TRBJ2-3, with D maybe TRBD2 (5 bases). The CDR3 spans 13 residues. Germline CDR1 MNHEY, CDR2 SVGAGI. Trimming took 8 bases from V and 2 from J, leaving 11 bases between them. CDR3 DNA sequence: TGTGCCAGCGGGCGGACTGTCACAGATACGCAGTATTTT. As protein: CASGRTVTDTQYF.